Shown below are 19 T cell receptor beta chains from a single sample sequenced in a study of T cells expressing NK-cell markers. After re-calling the 5' RACE reads, TCRdb lists one entry per CDR3 protein, DNA absent. The table lists roughly 420,000 distinct CDR3 sequences, with 6% to 9.5% in the top ten. Sequencing was carried out using blood T cells: a sorted CD56 or NKG2C T cell subset, CD4+ or CD8+ T cells, or bulk PBMC T cells (not recorded which). These receptors were obtained from a woman between 18 and 69 years old in good health.

The V and J genes are TRBV15 and TRBJ2-2. Germline CDR1 is LNHNV and CDR2 is YYDKDF (reference sequence). The CDR3 totals 15 residues. The CDR3 here is CATSSSDPNTGELFF. Supplemented by reference TRBV15 and TRBJ2-2, the full variable domain reads DAMVIQNPRYQVTQFGKPVTLSCSQTLNHNVMYWYQQKSSQAPKLLFHYYDKDFNNEADTPDNFQSRRPNTSFCFLDIRSPGLGDTAMYLCATSSSDPNTGELFFGEGSRLTVL.

This rearrangement joins TRBV20-1 to TRBJ1-3. There are 16 residues in the CDR3. CDR1 is DFQATT and CDR2 is SNEGSKA in the germline V gene (reference sequence). This CDR3 reads CSALNGKDPSGNTIYF.

The chain uses TRBV28 and TRBJ2-3; TCRdb gives TRBD2 as the D gene, but with no DNA this cannot be confirmed. This CDR3 has 18 amino acids. Germline V gene lookup returns CDR1 MDHEN and CDR2 SYDVKM. The CDR3 here is CASSPPPSGKTSTDTQYF.

The gene calls are TRBV6-2 or TRBV6-3 and TRBJ1-5. CDR1 and CDR2 from the germline V gene are MNHEY and SVGEGT. CDR3 size: 16 residues. Here the CDR3 reads CASSYWNSLSNQPQHF.

The V call is TRBV13, the J call TRBJ2-3; no DNA is available, so the TRBD2 call from TCRdb remains unchecked. CDR3 length equals 15 residues. In germline, CDR1 is PRHDT, CDR2 FYEKMQ (reference sequence). This CDR3 reads CASSSGLQSTDTQYF.

The rearrangement uses TRBV7-2 and TRBJ2-1; no DNA is available, so the TRBD2 call from TCRdb remains unchecked. The CDR3 spans 17 residues. Per germline, CDR1 SGHTA and CDR2 FQGNSA. The CDR3 protein is CASSFTPRGGLGNEQFF.

The genes are TRBV2 and TRBJ1-1. Germline V gene data show CDR1 as SNHLY and CDR2 as FYNNEI. There are 14 residues in the CDR3. CDR3 sequence reads: CASSGWAGGTEAFF. The complete variable domain, with remaining parts taken from reference TRBV2 and TRBJ1-1, reads EPEVTQTPSHQVTQMGQEVILRCVPISNHLYFYWYRQILGQKVEFLVSFYNNEISEKSEIFDDQFSVERPDGSNFTLKIRSTKLEDSAMYFCASSGWAGGTEAFFGQGTRLTVV.

This chain joins TRBV2 and TRBJ2-3; TCRdb indicates TRBD1, and absent DNA this call remains unverified. This CDR3 comprises 16 residues. The germline CDR1 and CDR2 sequences are SNHLY and FYNNEI. The CDR3 protein is CASGYTMTGSKDTQYF.

The gene calls are TRBV7-2 and TRBJ1-4; TCRdb indicates TRBD1, and absent DNA this call remains unverified. Germline V gives CDR1 SGHTA, CDR2 FQGNSA. The CDR3 is 17 residues long. CDR3: CASSAPGQGEGNEKLFF.

CDR3: CASSLGHGELFF. The chain combines TRBV5-1 with TRBJ2-2; there is no DNA to check the TCRdb D call of TRBD1. CDR1 and CDR2 (germline): SGHRS, YFSETQ. The CDR3 length is 12 residues. The whole variable domain, remainder taken from reference TRBV5-1 and TRBJ2-2, is KAGVTQTPRYLIKTRGQQVTLSCSPISGHRSVSWYQQTPGQGLQFLFEYFSETQRNKGNFPGRFSGRQFSNSRSEMNVSTLELGDSALYLCASSLGHGELFFGEGSRLTVL.

V usage is TRBV20-1 and J usage is TRBJ2-3; TCRdb names TRBD1, which stays unverified in the absence of DNA. CDR3 size: 15 residues. The V gene's germline CDR1 is DFQATT and CDR2 SNEGSKA (reference sequence). The CDR3 sequence is CSAILGGAGTDTQYF.

The chain combines TRBV12-3 or TRBV12-4 with TRBJ1-1; absent DNA, TCRdb's TRBD1 call cannot be checked. The CDR3 is 16 residues long. The CDR3 here is CASSLALGQGDTEAFF.

J is TRBJ1-1 and V is TRBV20-1; the D gene TCRdb calls, TRBD1, cannot be checked with no DNA. Germline-derived CDR1 and CDR2 are DFQATT and SNEGSKA (reference sequence). The CDR3 consists of 16 residues. CDR3 loop: CSASTQIFPSNTEAFF.

The chain is built from TRBV20-1 and TRBJ2-1; the D call of TRBD2 rests on TCRdb alone, since no DNA is present to check it. The germline CDR1 and CDR2 sequences are DFQATT and SNEGSKA (reference sequence). The CDR3 is 16 amino acids. The CDR3 loop reads CSALASGTTIYNEQFF.

This chain links TRBV9 with TRBJ2-3; TCRdb picks TRBD1, but there is no DNA to check that call. The CDR3 has 15 residues. Per the germline V gene, CDR1 is SGDLS and CDR2 is YYNGEE. CDR3 protein: CASSARTHPTDTQYF.

The chain is built from TRBV29-1 and TRBJ1-1. The CDR3 is 14 residues long. CDR1 and CDR2 (germline): SQVTM, ANQGSEA. The CDR3 reads CSVEGATSSVGAFF.

The rearrangement joins TRBV12-3 or TRBV12-4 to TRBJ2-3; TCRdb's D call of TRBD1 is untestable without DNA. CDR3 length equals 15 residues. The CDR3 protein is CASSPGRSSTDTQYF.

V is TRBV19 and J is TRBJ2-1; the D call of TRBD2 rests on TCRdb alone, since no DNA is present to check it. The CDR3 extends over 13 amino acids. CDR1 and CDR2 (germline): LNHDA, SQIVND (reference sequence). The CDR3 reads CASKESGGFEQFF.

The chain recombines TRBV29-1 with TRBJ2-5; TCRdb names TRBD2, which stays unverified in the absence of DNA. CDR1 is SQVTM and CDR2 is ANQGSEA in the germline V gene. CDR3 size: 13 residues. CDR3 sequence reads: CSVDQGLQETQYF.